This TCR beta chain stems from a study of control samples from healthy donors and cancer patients. Measured with immunoSEQ multiplex PCR; TCRdb has only the in-frame clones, and not every one. The profile shows under 200,000 clones, around 94% of them singletons. Specimen: PBMCs. The sequence came from a man aged 55 to 70 with colorectal cancer.

The CDR3 loop reads CASRQGTDTQYF. The CDR3 region has the DNA TGCGCCAGCAGACAGGGAACGGATACGCAGTATTTT. The gene calls are TRBV5-1 and TRBJ2-3, with TRBD1 as a possible D gene (6 bases). The germline CDR1 and CDR2 sequences are SGHRS and YFSETQ. The CDR3 is 12 residues long. Trimming took off 5 bases at V and 6 bases at J, with 10 bases between the two ends.